This section outlines one TCR beta chain sequence together with its context. As yet, its antigen is unknown. A second PCR of about 6 to 11 cycles used a sample-barcoded 5' primer and a J-beta primer mix. All cDNA molecules were each tagged by a template-switch adaptor with 12 random nucleotides. TCRdb fed the 5' RACE reads into MiXCR, producing one record per CDR3 protein. The sample consists of some 1.5 million distinct CDR3 sequences, approximately 43% of them appearing once. This entry comes from a study of blood T cells in healthy people across ages. Study-level results: Donors of long life had a larger count of naive CD4+ cells and greater diversity than aged donors.

With V trimmed by 5 bases and J by 3 bases, 15 bases remained unmatched. The germline V gene has CDR1 SGHTA and CDR2 FQGNSA. The CDR3 spans 17 residues. Those donating, healthy Caucasian individuals from Russia, were aged about 6 to 95. PBMCs numbering at least 7 million were isolated per sample. The clonotype was recovered from a woman under 30 in good health. This sequence joins TRBV7-2 and TRBJ1-1; 7 nucleotides align to TRBD1. The sample comprised blood. CDR3 in amino acids: CASSPHRQGWRDTEAFF. CDR3 coding DNA: TGTGCCAGCAGCCCCCACAGACAGGGCTGGAGGGACACTGAAGCTTTCTTT. Full variable domain (outside the CDR3, taken from reference TRBV7-2 and TRBJ1-1): GAGVSQSPSNKVTEKGKDVELRCDPISGHTALYWYRQSLGQGLEFLIYFQGNSAPDKSGLPSDRFSAERTGGSVSTLTIQRTQQEDSAVYLCASSPHRQGWRDTEAFFGQGTRLTVV.